This TCR beta chain was sequenced in a study of T-cell memory formation after mild COVID-19. Study-level information: TCR clusters were mostly donor specific. Study conclusions and caveats: The study found balanced CD4/CD8 in clones contracting day 15 to 85 and a CD4+ lean in later expanders. Detection of some responders pre-infection suggested pre-existing cross-reactive memory T cells participated. CD4+ contracting clones lay mainly in CM and EM, CD8+ ones in EMRA.

The CDR3 is 13 residues long. Germline CDR1 ENHRY, CDR2 SYGVKD. Trimming took 6 bases from V and 1 from J; bases not matched to a gene: 2. TCRdb re-derived calls from the 5' RACE reads in MiXCR, one entry per CDR3 protein. In the table there are roughly 50,000 distinct CDR3 sequences, approximately 12% of which are singletons. Ten or more counts support this clonotype. Its antigen is not identified. This receptor was taken from a man aged 18 to 30 who had mild COVID-19 (a few samples of this study predate the infection). Cell type and time point are not known. Sequenced input: PBMCs or a T cell subset sorted from them (not recorded which). This sequence joins TRBV10-3 and TRBJ2-5; TRBD1 matches at 7 bases. As DNA, the CDR3 is TGTGCCATCAGCTGGGACAGCCAAGAGACCCAGTACTTC. Its translation: CAISWDSQETQYF.